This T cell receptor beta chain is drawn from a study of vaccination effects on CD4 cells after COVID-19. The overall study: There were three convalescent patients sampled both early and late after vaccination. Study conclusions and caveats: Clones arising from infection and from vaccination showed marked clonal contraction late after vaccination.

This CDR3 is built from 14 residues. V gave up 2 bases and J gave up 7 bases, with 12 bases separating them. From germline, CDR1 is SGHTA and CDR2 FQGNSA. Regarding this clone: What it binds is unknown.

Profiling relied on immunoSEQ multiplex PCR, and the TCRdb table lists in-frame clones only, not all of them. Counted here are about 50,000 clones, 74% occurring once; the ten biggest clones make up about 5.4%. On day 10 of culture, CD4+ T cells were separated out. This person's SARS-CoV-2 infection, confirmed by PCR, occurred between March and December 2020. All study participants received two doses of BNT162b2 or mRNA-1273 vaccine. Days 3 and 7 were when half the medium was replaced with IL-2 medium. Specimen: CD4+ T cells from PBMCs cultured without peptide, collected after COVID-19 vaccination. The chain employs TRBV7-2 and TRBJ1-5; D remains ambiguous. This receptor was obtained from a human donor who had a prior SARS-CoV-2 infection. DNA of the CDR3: TGTGCCAGCAGCTTATGGATCTCGGGACAGCCCCAGCATTTT. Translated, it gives CASSLWISGQPQHF.